Shown below are 27 T cell receptor beta chains from a single sample sequenced in a study of T cells after yellow fever vaccination. TCRdb reprocessed the 5' RACE reads with MiXCR, giving one entry per CDR3 protein. The repertoire holds hundreds of thousands of distinct CDR3 sequences, with over 15% as singletons. Source: PBMCs, taken before the yellow fever booster vaccination. The receptors originated from a man younger than 35 who received the YFV17D yellow fever vaccine.

The chain couples TRBV28 to TRBJ1-2; 7 bases are a match to TRBD1. Trimming removed 6 bases from V and 8 bases from J; junction bases left unmatched: 6. CDR1 and CDR2 from the germline V gene are MDHEN and SYDVKM. The CDR3 totals 12 residues. CDR3 coding DNA: TGTGCCAGCAGCATTACAGGGGAGGGCTACACCTTC. Translation: CASSITGEGYTF.

This rearrangement joins TRBV19 to TRBJ1-1; 7 nucleotides align to TRBD1. The junction had 6 bases not matched to a gene; V was cut back by 7 bases and J by 4 bases. Germline lookup yields CDR1 LNHDA and CDR2 SQIVND (reference sequence). The CDR3 has 13 residues. CDR3 residues: CASTGQVGTEAFF. CDR3 DNA sequence: TGTGCCAGTACCGGACAGGTTGGCACTGAAGCTTTCTTT.

There are a few counts of this clonotype. The rearrangement links TRBV6-1 to TRBJ1-3; possibly TRBD1 for D (5 bases). The CDR3 is made up of 15 amino acids. V lost 4 bases to trimming and J lost 5 bases, with 15 bases between them. Germline-derived CDR1 and CDR2 are MNHNS and SASEGT. This CDR3 is CASSARSTARNTIYF. In DNA, the CDR3 is TGTGCCAGCAGTGCCCGCTCGACAGCCAGAAACACCATATATTTT.

The rearrangement links TRBV28 to TRBJ1-1, with no clear D. The V gene's germline CDR1 is MDHEN and CDR2 SYDVKM. Trimming cost V 7 bases and J 4 bases, with 10 bases left between them. The CDR3 contains 12 residues. The DNA for the CDR3 is TGTGCCAGCAAACCCCTGAGCACTGAAGCTTTCTTT. It yields the protein CASKPLSTEAFF.

This clonotype was recorded at least ten times. The genes are TRBV20-1 and TRBJ2-3; the match to TRBD2 covers 14 bases. Germline CDR1 reads DFQATT; CDR2 reads SNEGSKA (reference sequence). The CDR3 is made up of 15 amino acids. DNA of the CDR3: TGCAGCCTAACGGGACTAGCGGGGGATAGAGATACGCAGTATTTT. The encoded protein is CSLTGLAGDRDTQYF.

The chain is built from TRBV4-3 and TRBJ2-2; D unclear. V was pared by 0 bases and J by 3 bases, with 11 bases between. CDR1 and CDR2 from the germline V gene are LGHNA and YSLEER. CDR3 length: 16 residues. The CDR3 bases are TGCGCCAGCAGCCAAGATAGAGTCTCCTACACCGGGGAGCTGTTTTTT. Protein: CASSQDRVSYTGELFF.

DNA for the CDR3: TGTGCCAGCTCACAGGGACAGCCCCCGGGCGAGCAGTACTTC. Translation gives CASSQGQPPGEQYF. The rearrangement links TRBV18 to TRBJ2-7; TRBD1 matches 7 bases. The CDR3 consists of 14 residues. The V gene's germline CDR1 is KGHSH and CDR2 LQKENI. V gave up 4 bases and J gave up 6 bases; unmatched junction bases: 9.

The chain employs TRBV9 and TRBJ1-1, with D possibly matching TRBD1 (5 bases). Germline V lookup: CDR1 SGDLS, CDR2 YYNGEE. This CDR3 is built from 14 residues. Trimming took 4 bases from V and 4 from J, leaving 14 bases between them. As DNA, the CDR3 is TGTGCCAGCAGCCTGGGGGGTTCGAGCACTGAAGCTTTCTTT. Amino acid sequence: CASSLGGSSTEAFF.

The chain uses TRBV29-1 and TRBJ1-4; D gene ambiguous. Germline CDR1 and CDR2: SQVTM and ANQGSEA. CDR3 length: 14 amino acids. The V and J ends lost 0 bases and 6 bases respectively, with 11 bases between them. CDR3 loop: CSVEEPSGDEKLFF. CDR3 sequence (DNA): TGCAGCGTTGAAGAGCCCTCCGGGGATGAAAAACTGTTTTTT. Variable domain in full (rest from reference TRBV29-1 and TRBJ1-4): SAVISQKPSRDICQRGTSLTIQCQVDSQVTMMFWYRQQPGQSLTLIATANQGSEATYESGFVIDKFPISRPNLTFSTLTVSNMSPEDSSIYLCSVEEPSGDEKLFFGSGTQLSVL.

V is TRBV12-3 or TRBV12-4 and J is TRBJ2-1; 15 bases match TRBD2. With V trimmed by 6 bases and J by 4 bases, 4 bases remained unmatched. This CDR3 region has 16 residues. CDR3: CASRGTSGGSYNEQFF. In nucleotides, the CDR3 is TGTGCCAGCAGAGGGACTAGCGGGGGGTCATACAATGAGCAGTTCTTC.

The chain recombines TRBV2 with TRBJ2-7; D remains unclear. The CDR3 is 15 amino acids. Germline V lookup: CDR1 SNHLY, CDR2 FYNNEI. V shed 0 bases and J shed 3 bases, with 12 bases lying between them. The CDR3 region has the DNA TGTGCCAGCAGTGAAGCGGGGATGGCACTCTACGAGCAGTACGTC. Translated, it gives CASSEAGMALYEQYV.

V gene TRBV5-1 combines with J gene TRBJ1-2, with D uncertain. CDR3 size: 13 residues. Trimming removed 0 bases from V and 7 bases from J, with 10 bases in between. Germline-derived CDR1 and CDR2 are SGHRS and YFSETQ. Here the CDR3 reads CASSLEVLSGYTF. CDR3 nucleotide sequence: TGCGCCAGCAGCTTGGAGGTATTGTCTGGCTACACCTTC.

In its sample, this clonotype was seen a few times. This chain links TRBV12-3 or TRBV12-4 with TRBJ2-4, with D unclear. V was cut by 3 bases and J by 9 bases, with 15 bases left in between. CDR3 size: 14 residues. Here the CDR3 DNA reads TGTGCCAGCAGTTTGGGCGGCGCCTTGGGCATTCAGTACTTC. Translating it yields CASSLGGALGIQYF.

The chain has TRBV6-1 and TRBJ1-2, with 9 bases fitting TRBD1. The CDR3 covers 15 residues. The V gene end was trimmed by 6 bases and the J gene end by 5 bases; junction bases not matched to a gene: 10. Germline values: CDR1 MNHNS, CDR2 SASEGT. In DNA form, the CDR3 reads TGTGCCAGCAGCGCCGGCGGGACAGGGCAGTATGGCTACACCTTC. Translating gives CASSAGGTGQYGYTF.

The chain uses TRBV29-1 and TRBJ1-1; unclear D gene. In germline, CDR1 is SQVTM, CDR2 ANQGSEA. The CDR3 sequence is 11 residues long. With 6 bases removed from V and 1 base from J, the gap between germline ends came to 6 bases. CDR3: CSVHRNTEAFF. CDR3 nucleotides: TGCAGCGTCCACAGGAACACTGAAGCTTTCTTT.

This clonotype appeared a few times. The rearrangement links TRBV7-3 to TRBJ2-2, with 16 bases that match TRBD2. Per the germline V gene, CDR1 is SGHTA and CDR2 is FQGTGA. The CDR3 has 19 amino acids. The V and J ends lost 5 bases and 0 bases, in that order; junction bases with no gene match: 6. CDR3 sequence: CASSPRGTSGGANTGELFF. CDR3 in DNA: TGTGCCAGCAGCCCCCGGGGGACTAGCGGGGGGGCGAACACCGGGGAGCTGTTTTTT.

V is TRBV28 and J is TRBJ1-6, with a weak D call TRBD1 (5 bases). The CDR3 extends over 17 amino acids. V was trimmed by 3 bases and J by 5 bases, leaving 17 bases between them. The germline V gene has CDR1 MDHEN and CDR2 SYDVKM. CDR3 region: CASSFGRWGKDNSPLHF. The DNA for the CDR3 is TGTGCCAGCAGTTTTGGTAGGTGGGGGAAAGATAATTCACCCCTCCACTTT.

This clonotype was seen a handful of times. This chain joins TRBV5-1 and TRBJ2-3; 11 bases match TRBD2. J lost 0 bases, V lost 0 bases, and 3 bases had no gene match. The CDR3 is 17 amino acids. Germline values: CDR1 SGHRS, CDR2 YFSETQ. DNA of the CDR3: TGCGCCAGCAGCTTGGAGGCTAGCGGGGGGAGCACAGATACGCAGTATTTT. It is translated as CASSLEASGGSTDTQYF.

V and J are TRBV20-1 and TRBJ2-6; D possibly uses TRBD1 or TRBD2 (5 bases each). Germline loops: CDR1 DFQATT, CDR2 SNEGSKA (reference sequence). CDR3 size: 16 residues. Trimming pared 0 bases from V and 1 base from J, leaving 10 bases between. CDR3 amino acids: CSARDEGLSGANVLTF. The CDR3 DNA reads as TGCAGTGCTAGAGATGAGGGGTTGTCTGGGGCCAACGTCCTGACTTTC.

This clonotype was detected a few times. The chain is built from TRBV10-3 and TRBJ1-2; TRBD1 agrees at 7 bases. Germline CDR1 ENHRY, CDR2 SYGVKD. This CDR3 has 12 residues. V shed 10 bases and J 1 base; nucleotides not matched to a gene: 3. The CDR3 sequence is CATGTDNYGYTF. In DNA form, the CDR3 reads TGTGCCACTGGGACAGATAACTATGGCTACACCTTC.

The J gene is TRBJ1-2, the V gene TRBV6-5, with D possibly matching TRBD1 (5 bases). The CDR3 totals 13 residues. CDR1 and CDR2 from the germline V gene are MNHEY and SVGAGI. V was trimmed by 1 base and J by 5 bases, leaving 8 bases between them. The CDR3 DNA follows: TGTGCCAGCAGTTACTTCCAGGGTTATGGCTACACCTTC. Amino acids: CASSYFQGYGYTF.

The chain carries TRBV6-5 and TRBJ2-2; 7 bases align to TRBD2. The CDR3 sequence is 16 residues long. Germline lookup yields CDR1 MNHEY and CDR2 SVGAGI. The junction had 7 bases not matched to a gene; V was cut back by 0 bases and J by 6 bases. This chain's CDR3 is CASSYSGGGLAGELFF. Written as DNA, the CDR3 is TGTGCCAGCAGTTACTCAGGCGGGGGTCTCGCCGGGGAGCTGTTTTTT.

The chain links TRBV19 to TRBJ2-7, with 9 positions matching TRBD1. Germline loops: CDR1 LNHDA, CDR2 SQIVND (reference sequence). The CDR3 consists of 13 residues. V gave up 9 bases and J gave up 2 bases; unmatched junction bases: 5. The CDR3 reads CASRQGGAYEQYF. The CDR3 DNA follows: TGTGCCAGCAGACAGGGGGGAGCCTACGAGCAGTACTTC.

This clonotype was observed many times. The V call is TRBV29-1, the J call TRBJ1-2, with D possibly matching TRBD1 (6 bases). CDR1 and CDR2 (germline): SQVTM, ANQGSEA. The V end lost 3 bases, the J end lost 9 bases, and 14 bases lay between the germline ends. The CDR3 length is 12 residues. The CDR3 protein is CSVDQGSMSYTF. CDR3 in DNA: TGCAGCGTTGACCAGGGGTCTATGAGCTACACCTTC.

The chain combines TRBV3-1 with TRBJ2-3; D unclear. This CDR3 has 15 residues. V lost 0 bases, J lost 5 bases, and 12 bases lay in between. Looked up from germline, CDR1 is LGHDT and CDR2 is YNNKEL (reference sequence). This chain's CDR3 is CASSQDEYVRDTQYF. CDR3 DNA sequence: TGTGCCAGCAGCCAAGATGAGTACGTGCGAGATACGCAGTATTTT.

There are a few counts of this clonotype. The chain uses TRBV7-2 and TRBJ1-2; D is possibly TRBD1 (5 bases). Germline V lookup: CDR1 SGHTA, CDR2 FQGNSA. Trimming cost V 4 bases and J 3 bases, with 18 bases left between them. This CDR3 comprises 16 residues. CDR3 sequence (DNA): TGTGCCAGCAGCTCTAAGGACACAACCCCCTACTATGGCTACACCTTC. As protein: CASSSKDTTPYYGYTF.

V gene TRBV7-2 combines with J gene TRBJ2-5; 9 nucleotides match TRBD1. Germline V gene data show CDR1 as SGHTA and CDR2 as FQGNSA. The CDR3 spans 15 residues. V shed 6 bases, J shed 5 bases, and the junction held 10 bases outside the gene matches. The CDR3 coding sequence is TGTGCCAGCAGTACGGGAACAGGGGGCTGGGAGACCCAGTACTTC. Its protein is CASSTGTGGWETQYF.